Each of the 15 T cell receptor beta chains below was sequenced from the same sample in a study of cytomegalovirus exposure and HLA in healthy donors. The PCR employed 60 Vbeta primers together with 13 Jbeta primers. This table comes from immunoSEQ multiplex PCR, and its TCRdb copy is limited to in-frame clones, with some not included. The data contain about 100,000 clones, about 76% of them seen just once; the ten biggest clones take up around 4.2%. Sequencing was carried out using PBMCs. These receptors were obtained from a woman in her seventies in good health and CMV-seropositive.

This clone was detected once. J is TRBJ2-7 and V is TRBV15; perhaps TRBD2 as D (7 bases). CDR3 length: 15 amino acids. Germline loops: CDR1 LNHNV, CDR2 YYDKDF (reference sequence). The V end lost 3 bases, the J end lost 3 bases, and 15 bases lay between the germline ends. The CDR3, as DNA: TGTGCCACCAGCAGGGGGGCGGGAGCTAACTACGAGCAGTACTTC. Protein: CATSRGAGANYEQYF. The entire variable domain, with the rest obtained from reference TRBV15 and TRBJ2-7, is as follows: DAMVIQNPRYQVTQFGKPVTLSCSQTLNHNVMYWYQQKSSQAPKLLFHYYDKDFNNEADTPDNFQSRRPNTSFCFLDIRSPGLGDTAMYLCATSRGAGANYEQYFGPGTRLTVT.

This clone has just a few counts. The chain employs TRBV28 and TRBJ1-5; unclear D gene. V dropped 5 bases and J dropped 10 bases, with 12 bases sitting between them. The germline CDR1 and CDR2 sequences are MDHEN and SYDVKM. This CDR3 region has 12 residues. The chain's CDR3 is CASSPFYPPQHF. Here the CDR3 DNA reads TGTGCCAGCAGTCCGTTTTATCCTCCCCAGCATTTT.

The V gene is TRBV11-2, the J gene TRBJ1-4, with 9 bases aligning to TRBD1. The CDR3 has 15 amino acids. Germline CDR1 is SGHAT and CDR2 is FQNNGV. V trimming: 2 bases; J trimming: 4 bases; junction bases outside the gene matches: 2. The CDR3 region is CASSLMTGGNEKLFF. The CDR3, as DNA: TGTGCCAGCAGCTTAATGACAGGGGGTAATGAAAAACTGTTTTTT.

This clone was picked up one time. The V gene is TRBV19, the J gene TRBJ1-3; weak D call: TRBD1 (5 bases). The CDR3 is made up of 15 amino acids. Germline CDR1 is LNHDA and CDR2 is SQIVND (reference sequence). V was clipped by 6 bases and J by 1 base, with 13 bases between them. The CDR3 DNA reads TGTGCCAGTAGCATCCCCGGGACTTCTGGAAACACCATATATTTT. This sequence encodes CASSIPGTSGNTIYF.

The chain recombines TRBV30 with TRBJ2-3; 12 bases line up with TRBD2. V lost 3 bases to trimming and J lost 3 bases; unmatched junction nucleotides: 1. The CDR3 has 14 residues. Germline V gives CDR1 GTSNPN, CDR2 SVGIG (reference sequence). Here the CDR3 reads CAWRTSGSTDTQYF. In DNA form, the CDR3 reads TGTGCCTGGAGGACTAGCGGGAGTACAGATACGCAGTATTTT. Supplemented by reference TRBV30 and TRBJ2-3, the full variable domain reads SQTIHQWPATLVQPVGSPLSLECTVEGTSNPNLYWYRQAAGRGLQLLFYSVGIGQISSEVPQNLSASRPQDRQFILSSKKLLLSDSGFYLCAWRTSGSTDTQYFGPGTRLTVL.

The CDR3 loop reads CASSRQGGNQPQHF. CDR3 coding DNA: TGTGCCAGCAGCCGACAGGGCGGCAATCAGCCCCAGCATTTT. The chain recombines TRBV6-5 with TRBJ1-5, with 7 bases matching TRBD1. V shed 6 bases and J 2 bases; nucleotides not matched to a gene: 4. This CDR3 region has 14 residues. Germline CDR1 and CDR2: MNHEY and SVGAGI.

The count of this clone is one. Here the CDR3 reads CATSRGFEGTYEQYF. The CDR3 DNA reads TGTGCCACCAGCAGAGGGTTCGAGGGAACCTACGAGCAGTACTTC. This chain uses TRBV15 with TRBJ2-5; possible D gene TRBD2, 5 bases. The J call may be incorrect, as the DNA end agrees better with TRBJ2-7. This CDR3 has 15 residues. Germline assignment: CDR1 LNHNV and CDR2 YYDKDF (reference sequence).

The J gene is TRBJ1-4, the V gene TRBV6-5; TRBD1 might be the D (5 bases). The CDR3 runs to 15 residues. Per the germline V gene, CDR1 is MNHEY and CDR2 is SVGAGI. The V end lost 0 bases, the J end lost 7 bases, and 12 bases lay between the germline ends. CDR3 in amino acids: CASSYSTARVEKLFF. The CDR3 DNA follows: TGTGCCAGCAGTTACTCGACAGCAAGGGTTGAAAAACTGTTTTTT.

This clone was picked up one time. The CDR3: CASSLLAGQEAFF. CDR3 in DNA: TGTGCCAGCAGCTTATTGGCCGGACAGGAAGCTTTCTTT. This sequence joins TRBV7-3 and TRBJ1-1; D may be TRBD1 (6 bases). V gave up 2 bases and J gave up 8 bases, with 12 bases separating them. The CDR3 runs to 13 residues. CDR1 is SGHTA and CDR2 is FQGTGA in the germline V gene.

V gene TRBV9 combines with J gene TRBJ1-1; TRBD1 matches 8 bases. J gave up 1 base and V 3 bases, and 5 bases lay outside the gene matches. Germline values: CDR1 SGDLS, CDR2 YYNGEE. The CDR3 has 15 residues. CDR3 protein: CASSEGQGANTEAFF. Here the CDR3 DNA reads TGTGCCAGCAGCGAAGGACAGGGTGCGAACACTGAAGCTTTCTTT.

This chain links TRBV11-3 with TRBJ2-3; D gene uncertain. Germline values: CDR1 SGHNT, CDR2 YENEEA. CDR3 length equals 15 residues. V was shortened by 2 bases and J by 0 bases, with 9 bases between the two germline ends. The DNA for the CDR3 is TGTGCCAGCAGCTTATCCGTGCAGAGCACAGATACGCAGTATTTT. Translating it yields CASSLSVQSTDTQYF.

This chain connects TRBV15 to TRBJ1-5; D might be TRBD1 (6 bases). Germline lookup yields CDR1 LNHNV and CDR2 YYDKDF (reference sequence). The V end lost 8 bases, the J end lost 0 bases, and 14 bases lay between the germline ends. The CDR3 is 15 residues long. The CDR3 sequence is CATGGREFSNQPQHF. CDR3 sequence (DNA): TGTGCCACCGGGGGGCGGGAGTTTAGCAATCAGCCCCAGCATTTT.

Details on this clone: One end of the junction is discordant with germline, which a read error may explain. The CDR3 bases are TGTGCCAGCAGCGTAGGGGCAGGAGCAGCTGGGGCCAACATCCTGACTTTC. Protein product: CASSVGAGAAGANILTF. J is TRBJ2-6 and V is TRBV9; tentatively, D is TRBD1 (5 bases). Germline V gene sequence: CDR1 SGDLS, CDR2 YYNGEE. The CDR3 runs to 17 residues.

The count of this clone is one. This chain uses TRBV5-1 with TRBJ2-3, with TRBD2 identical over 7 bases. Germline V gene sequence: CDR1 SGHRS, CDR2 YFSETQ. The CDR3 spans 18 residues. The V gene end was trimmed by 3 bases and the J gene end by 4 bases; junction bases not matched to a gene: 17. The chain's CDR3 is CASSWTPTHAGEADTQYF. The CDR3 nucleotides are TGCGCCAGCAGCTGGACCCCCACCCATGCGGGAGAGGCAGATACGCAGTATTTT.

The chain carries TRBV9 and TRBJ1-4; no clear D. Germline V gene lookup returns CDR1 SGDLS and CDR2 YYNGEE. Trimming left V 4 bases short and J 13 bases short, with 20 bases between. There are 14 residues in the CDR3. CDR3 loop: CASSPTDGLARLFF. CDR3 bases: TGTGCCAGCAGCCCAACGGACGGTTTAGCGAGACTGTTTTTT.